The 25 T cell receptor beta chains listed next were all sequenced from one sample in a study of T cell repertoires in cytomegalovirus infection. TCRdb ran MiXCR on the reads and lists one entry per CDR3 protein. Here the sample spans 250,000 to 350,000 distinct CDR3 sequences, roughly 24% being singletons. Specimen: PBMCs. The source of these receptors is a human donor in good health (CMV status not recorded). Some clones in this sample may be carry-over from other donors' samples.

This clonotype was seen a few times. This chain connects TRBV6-2 or TRBV6-3 to TRBJ2-2; the D gene is possibly TRBD2 (7 bases). V was trimmed by 6 bases and J by 2 bases, leaving 13 bases between them. The length of the CDR3 is 15 residues. Germline assignment: CDR1 MNHEY and CDR2 SVGEGT. The CDR3 protein is CASSPGGANTGELFF. The CDR3 bases are TGTGCCAGCAGCCCTGGGGGGGCTAACACCGGGGAGCTGTTTTTT.

J is TRBJ2-2 and V is TRBV12-3 or TRBV12-4; 9 bases map to TRBD2. This CDR3 region has 15 residues. V was clipped by 9 bases and J by 3 bases; unmatched bases: 8. The CDR3 here is CASSGSSRDTGELFF. The CDR3 DNA reads TGTGCCAGTAGCGGGAGCAGTCGGGACACCGGGGAGCTGTTTTTT.

This clonotype was picked up many times. The J gene is TRBJ2-1, the V gene TRBV7-2, with D unclear. Germline V gene sequence: CDR1 SGHTA, CDR2 FQGNSA. V was pared by 8 bases and J by 0 bases, with 8 bases between. This CDR3 comprises 13 residues. The CDR3 spells CASSFDSYNEQFF. The CDR3 coding sequence is TGTGCCAGCTCTTTTGACTCCTACAATGAGCAGTTCTTC.

This clonotype was detected many times. The chain combines TRBV7-2 with TRBJ2-1; D may correspond to TRBD1 or TRBD2 (5 bases each). V was trimmed by 1 base and J by 4 bases, leaving 11 bases between them. Germline CDR1 is SGHTA and CDR2 is FQGNSA. This CDR3 is built from 15 residues. CDR3 nucleotides: TGTGCCAGCAGCTTAGTGGGGCGGGTATACAATGAGCAGTTCTTC. It specifies CASSLVGRVYNEQFF. Supplemented by reference TRBV7-2 and TRBJ2-1, the full variable domain reads GAGVSQSPSNKVTEKGKDVELRCDPISGHTALYWYRQSLGQGLEFLIYFQGNSAPDKSGLPSDRFSAERTGGSVSTLTIQRTQQEDSAVYLCASSLVGRVYNEQFFGPGTRLTVL.

This clonotype was found many times. CDR3 DNA: TGTGCCAGCAGCCGGGACCCCGGGGGCGGTGAAAAACTGTTTTTT. Protein product: CASSRDPGGGEKLFF. This chain connects TRBV7-2 to TRBJ1-4, with D perhaps matching TRBD1 (6 bases). Germline CDR1 SGHTA, CDR2 FQGNSA. Trimming cost V 5 bases and J 7 bases, with 17 bases left between them. The CDR3 spans 15 residues.

As to this clonotype: Just one base apart from a much larger clone, this may be a read error. V and J are TRBV7-9 and TRBJ2-7; 7 bases align to TRBD1. The V gene end was trimmed by 8 bases and the J gene end by 2 bases; junction bases not matched to a gene: 6. In germline, CDR1 is SEHNR, CDR2 FQNEAQ (reference sequence). There are 13 residues in the CDR3. The CDR3 bases are TGTGCCAGCCGCGTTAGGGGGCCCTACGAGCAGTACTTC. Its translation is CASRVRGPYEQYF.

There are many counts of this clonotype. The chain links TRBV12-3 or TRBV12-4 to TRBJ1-2; D is unclear. The CDR3 is 14 residues long. V was shortened by 3 bases and J by 7 bases, with 15 bases between the two germline ends. Here the CDR3 DNA reads TGTGCCAGCAGTTTCAATTCGGGGTGGGGTGGCTACACCTTC. Translating it yields CASSFNSGWGGYTF.

The chain is built from TRBV6-5 and TRBJ2-2; possible D gene TRBD1, 5 bases. Germline CDR1 is MNHEY and CDR2 is SVGAGI. Trimming removed 2 bases from V and 7 bases from J, with 8 bases in between. The length of the CDR3 is 13 residues. In DNA form, the CDR3 reads TGTGCCAGCAGTTACAGGGGTAGCGGGGAGCTGTTTTTT. Translation: CASSYRGSGELFF.

The chain is built from TRBV20-1 and TRBJ1-1; TRBD1 matches at 8 bases. The CDR3 is 14 residues long. With V trimmed by 3 bases and J by 3 bases, 6 bases remained unmatched. The germline V gene has CDR1 DFQATT and CDR2 SNEGSKA (reference sequence). Written as DNA, the CDR3 is TGCAGTGCTAGGCCGACAGGGGCCGACACTGAAGCTTTCTTT. Protein: CSARPTGADTEAFF.

This clonotype has a handful of counts. The V call is TRBV5-4, the J call TRBJ2-2; 9 nucleotides match TRBD2. The CDR3 runs to 19 residues. The germline V gene has CDR1 SGHNT and CDR2 YYREEE (reference sequence). Trimming took 4 bases from V and 0 from J; bases not matched to a gene: 13. CDR3 in DNA: TGTGCCAGCAGCCGTACTGATCTAGCGGGGTATACGAACACCGGGGAGCTGTTTTTT. Translating it yields CASSRTDLAGYTNTGELFF.

This clonotype was counted only a few times. The genes are TRBV7-2 and TRBJ1-5; 8 bases map to TRBD1. CDR1 is SGHTA, CDR2 FQGNSA, per germline. Trimming cost V 5 bases and J 6 bases; bases outside gene matches: 9. This CDR3 is 15 amino acids long. Written as DNA, the CDR3 is TGTGCCAGCAGCGCCCAGACAGGGGTTGGTCAGCCCCAGCATTTT. Translating gives CASSAQTGVGQPQHF.

This clonotype appeared many times. V gene TRBV7-2 combines with J gene TRBJ2-2; D may be TRBD1 or TRBD2 (5 bases each). The CDR3 covers 14 residues. Germline assignment: CDR1 SGHTA and CDR2 FQGNSA. The V and J ends lost 2 bases and 7 bases respectively, with 11 bases between them. The CDR3 DNA follows: TGTGCCAGCAGCTTATACGGGGCCGGCGGGGAGCTGTTTTTT. This encodes CASSLYGAGGELFF.

CDR3 sequence (DNA): TGTGCCAGCAGTTACAGTACAGCCCTATACGAGCAGTACTTC. This gives the protein CASSYSTALYEQYF. V and J are TRBV11-2 and TRBJ2-7; D remains ambiguous. The CDR3 is 14 residues long. The V gene lost 6 bases and the J gene lost 4 bases, with 16 bases spanning the gap. The germline V gene has CDR1 SGHAT and CDR2 FQNNGV.

The rearrangement uses TRBV13 and TRBJ1-1; D is uncertain. Germline V lookup: CDR1 PRHDT, CDR2 FYEKMQ (reference sequence). The CDR3 covers 14 residues. V lost 5 bases and J lost 4, with 14 bases in between. CDR3 nucleotides: TGTGCCAGCAGCCGACGGGGTAGAGTCACTGAAGCTTTCTTT. Translated, it gives CASSRRGRVTEAFF.

This clonotype was found many times. The rearrangement links TRBV7-2 to TRBJ1-5; 7 bases align to TRBD1. The trim removed 2 bases at V and 6 bases at J, leaving 7 bases unmatched. Germline CDR1 and CDR2: SGHTA and FQGNSA. This CDR3 has 15 residues. CDR3 in amino acids: CASSLISQGGQPQHF. The CDR3 coding sequence is TGTGCCAGCAGCTTAATCTCGCAGGGGGGTCAGCCCCAGCATTTT.

The genes are TRBV19 and TRBJ2-5; D may correspond to TRBD1 or TRBD2 (5 bases each). The CDR3 is made up of 16 amino acids. Trimming left V 5 bases short and J 2 bases short, with 18 bases between. Germline CDR1 is LNHDA and CDR2 is SQIVND (reference sequence). The CDR3 reads CASSAARDAGQETQYF. CDR3 in DNA: TGTGCCAGTAGTGCGGCCCGGGACGCCGGACAAGAGACCCAGTACTTC. Full variable domain (outside the CDR3, taken from reference TRBV19 and TRBJ2-5): DGGITQSPKYLFRKEGQNVTLSCEQNLNHDAMYWYRQDPGQGLRLIYYSQIVNDFQKGDIAEGYSVSREKKESFPLTVTSAQKNPTAFYLCASSAARDAGQETQYFGPGTRLLVL.

The chain has TRBV4-1 and TRBJ2-1; 9 bases are a match to TRBD2. CDR1 is MGHRA and CDR2 is YSYEKL in the germline V gene. The CDR3 is made up of 16 amino acids. V was clipped by 0 bases and J by 8 bases; unmatched bases: 8. CDR3 DNA sequence: TGCGCCAGCAGCCAAGATCTCCTAGCGGGGAAGGATGAGCAGTTCTTC. Translating it yields CASSQDLLAGKDEQFF.

V and J are TRBV5-1 and TRBJ2-2, with TRBD2 matching over 7 bases. CDR1 and CDR2 from the germline V gene are SGHRS and YFSETQ. Trimming took 2 bases from V and 2 from J; bases not matched to a gene: 3. This CDR3 is 15 amino acids long. The chain's CDR3 is CASSLGTINTGELFF. In DNA form, the CDR3 reads TGCGCCAGCAGCTTAGGGACTATTAACACCGGGGAGCTGTTTTTT.

The gene calls are TRBV2 and TRBJ1-2; D is unresolved. The V and J ends lost 6 bases and 3 bases respectively, with 14 bases between them. The CDR3 is 14 amino acids. The germline CDR1 and CDR2 sequences are SNHLY and FYNNEI. Here the CDR3 reads CASRSRRSDYGYTF. The CDR3 nucleotides read TGTGCCAGCAGGAGTCGAAGGTCAGACTATGGCTACACCTTC.

As for this clonotype: The junction differs from germline at one of its ends, possibly a read error. The V and J genes are TRBV20-1 and TRBJ2-1; TRBD2 aligns across 9 bases. The germline CDR1 and CDR2 sequences are DFQATT and SNEGSKA (reference sequence). This CDR3 region has 18 residues. The DNA for the CDR3 is TGCAGTGCTCCTGACAACTCCGGGACTAGCCCCTCCTACAGTGAGCAGTTCTTC. Protein product: CSAPDNSGTSPSYSEQFF.

The table lists this clonotype with a few counts. CDR3 bases: TGTGCCAGCAGTTACGGGGGGACCTACGAGCAGTACTTC. It is translated as CASSYGGTYEQYF. This chain connects TRBV6-2 or TRBV6-3 to TRBJ2-7, with a tentative D call TRBD2 (6 bases). The CDR3 is 13 residues long. Trimming shortened V by 2 bases and J by 2 bases, and 7 bases separated the two germline ends. Germline V gene data show CDR1 as MNHEY and CDR2 as SVGEGT.

The CDR3 DNA reads as TGTGCCACCAGTGATGCGACCGGGACGAAACTTTACGAGCAGTACTTC. It specifies CATSDATGTKLYEQYF. The genes are TRBV24-1 and TRBJ2-7, with D tentatively TRBD1 or TRBD2 (5 bases each). Trimming took 3 bases from V and 4 from J, leaving 18 bases between them. From germline, CDR1 is KGHDR and CDR2 SFDVKD. CDR3 length: 16 residues.

V is TRBV5-1 and J is TRBJ2-3; a possible D gene is TRBD2 (5 bases). This CDR3 has 14 amino acids. V was clipped by 7 bases and J by 1 base, with 13 bases between them. The germline V gene has CDR1 SGHRS and CDR2 YFSETQ. The CDR3, as DNA: TGCGCCAGCGAGTCGGGGAGCGGCACAGATACGCAGTATTTT. Encoded protein: CASESGSGTDTQYF.

This clonotype turned up a few times. The chain recombines TRBV20-1 with TRBJ1-6; the D is unclear. Germline-derived CDR1 and CDR2 are DFQATT and SNEGSKA (reference sequence). Trimming cost V 2 bases and J 10 bases, with 12 bases left between them. The CDR3 totals 13 residues. CDR3 DNA sequence: TGCAGTGCTAGACCCGGGGATATATCACCCCTCCACTTT. Protein: CSARPGDISPLHF.

This clonotype was seen repeatedly, ten times or more. The chain links TRBV6-2 or TRBV6-3 to TRBJ2-2; 7 bases are shared with TRBD2. Looked up from germline, CDR1 is MNHEY and CDR2 is SVGEGT. CDR3 size: 15 residues. V was pared by 5 bases and J by 4 bases, with 7 bases of the junction left unmatched. As DNA, the CDR3 is TGTGCCAGCAGTAGCGGACTAGACCCCACCGGGGAGCTGTTTTTT. Translation: CASSSGLDPTGELFF.